The TCR beta chain under discussion was sequenced for a study of type 1 and type 2 diabetes patients. About the research overall: T cells were magnetically sorted from PBMCs as CD4+ or CD8+ subsets.

PCR was run on genomic DNA. A primer set of 30 forward and 13 reverse primers amplified the CDR3. TCRdb ran MiXCR on the multiplex PCR reads and lists one entry per CDR3 protein. Altogether 280,000 or so distinct CDR3 sequences are present, around 47% being singletons, with the ten largest covering roughly an eighth. Trimming shortened V by 5 bases and J by 7 bases, and 11 bases separated the two germline ends. This CDR3 contains 12 residues. This clonotype appeared a few times. The sample was peripheral blood mononuclear cells (PBMCs). The chain couples TRBV12-3 or TRBV12-4 to TRBJ1-2; D not certain. This receptor was obtained from a man aged 18 to 29 with type 2 diabetes. The CDR3 region has the DNA TGTGCCAGCAGTCCCCGCATGGTTGGCTACACCTTC. Protein: CASSPRMVGYTF.